This T cell receptor (beta chain) was obtained from a study of human T cells and chemical hapten exposure. About the study: On the upper back, patch tests were applied with 0.01% DPC and read at 6 days.

Regarding this clonotype: Its antigen remains unidentified.

This sample's time point: patch test 3, about 24 weeks after DPC sensitization. The treatment: therapeutic diphenylcyclopropenone sensitization with weekly scalp DPC. Germline V gives CDR1 MGHRA, CDR2 YSYEKL. The CDR3 contains 17 residues. V lost 2 bases, J lost 2 bases, and 18 bases lay in between. The study used a library that attached unique molecular identifiers to individual cDNA molecules. TCRdb processed the RACE reads anew with MiXCR; each CDR3 protein has one entry. The sample carries under 200,000 distinct CDR3 sequences, 25% to 35% recorded once. General study findings and limits: Sensitizing with DPC caused no change in TCRs above 1 in 1000 frequency.

Here the sequenced sample was whole blood, taken in connection with sensitization to the hapten diphenylcyclopropenone (DPC). The V gene is TRBV4-1, the J gene TRBJ1-2; perhaps TRBD1 as D (6 bases). This clonotype was obtained from a woman under 30 with alopecia areata. Some clones in this sample may be carry-over from other donors' samples. The CDR3 nucleotides are TGCGCCAGCAGCCAACCCAAACGACAGGTCCTCAACTATGGCTACACCTTC. Residues: CASSQPKRQVLNYGYTF.